The sequence of this TCR beta chain was determined in a study of T cell responses to AZD1222 COVID-19 vaccine. Repertoires were generated with immunoSEQ multiplex PCR, while TCRdb's copy carries only in-frame clones and drops some. Of about 85,000 clones detected, about nine tenths appear once; the ten largest clones hold around 6.7%. The study's findings and limits: Spike-spanning, vaccine-associated CD4 TCRs were dominant at 160-218 and 743-854.

In germline, CDR1 is LNHDA, CDR2 SQIVND (reference sequence). J was trimmed by 9 bases and V by 2 bases; bases with no gene match: 7. The CDR3 extends over 15 amino acids. Only one count was recorded for this clone. The antigen remains unidentified. The genes are TRBV19 and TRBJ2-1; 10 bases are shared with TRBD2. The sequence derives from an adult in good health. Sequenced here: peripheral blood, sampled on day 0 of AZD1222 vaccination. The CDR3 DNA sequence: TGTGCCAGTAGTATATCTACTAGCGGGATGGGTGAGCAGTTCTTC. Translated: CASSISTSGMGEQFF.